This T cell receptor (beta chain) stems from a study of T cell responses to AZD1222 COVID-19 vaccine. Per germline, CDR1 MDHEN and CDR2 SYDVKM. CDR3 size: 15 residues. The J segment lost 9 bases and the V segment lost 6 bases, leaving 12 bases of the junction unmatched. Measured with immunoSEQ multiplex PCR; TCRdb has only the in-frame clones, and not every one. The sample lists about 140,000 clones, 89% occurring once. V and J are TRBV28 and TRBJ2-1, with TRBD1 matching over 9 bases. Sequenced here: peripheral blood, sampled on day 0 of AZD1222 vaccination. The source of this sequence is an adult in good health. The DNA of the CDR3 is TGTGCCAGCAGATTCCGGGACAGGGTTGCAACTGAGCAGTTCTTC. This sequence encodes CASRFRDRVATEQFF.